The 18 T cell receptor beta chains presented below share a single source sample, sequenced in a study of T cell repertoires in cytomegalovirus infection. These TCRs are of unknown antigen specificity. TCRdb independently ran MiXCR on the reads; one entry per CDR3 protein. Of about 700,000 distinct CDR3 sequences detected, around a third appear once; the ten largest clones hold roughly 18%. Sequences were derived from cultured PBMCs, sampled from culture after CMV antigen stimulation. The receptors come from a human donor in good health (CMV status not recorded). Some clones in this sample may be carry-over from other donors' samples.

V and J are TRBV6-6 and TRBJ1-6; D might be TRBD1 (6 bases). The V end lost 7 bases, the J end lost 8 bases, and 12 bases lay between the germline ends. Germline V CDR1 and CDR2: MNHNY, SVGAGI (reference sequence). CDR3 length: 13 residues. CDR3 in amino acids: CASKNREDSPLHF. CDR3 DNA: TGTGCCAGCAAGAACAGGGAGGATTCACCCCTCCACTTT.

The CDR3 sequence is CASSYAGAGLDTQYF. The CDR3 DNA sequence: TGTGCCAGCAGTTACGCCGGGGCCGGGCTGGATACGCAGTATTTT. The V gene is TRBV6-8, the J gene TRBJ2-3; D is tentatively TRBD1 or TRBD2 (5 bases each). Germline V CDR1 and CDR2: MNHGY, SAAAGT. Trimming pared 2 bases from V and 6 bases from J, leaving 15 bases between. The CDR3 extends over 15 amino acids.

V usage is TRBV5-6 and J usage is TRBJ2-3; possibly TRBD2 for D (5 bases). The CDR3 extends over 16 amino acids. From germline, CDR1 is SGHDT and CDR2 YYEEEE. Trimming removed 0 bases at V and 5 bases at J, with 16 bases between. DNA of the CDR3: TGTGCCAGCAGCTTGGTCGGCCTAGCAACGGAAGATACGCAGTATTTT. Amino acids: CASSLVGLATEDTQYF.

The V gene is TRBV6-5, the J gene TRBJ1-1, with D uncertain. V lost 0 bases and J lost 7, with 12 bases in between. The CDR3 has 14 amino acids. CDR1 and CDR2 (germline): MNHEY, SVGAGI. This CDR3 reads CASSYSKDGYEAFF. The CDR3 bases are TGTGCCAGCAGTTACTCGAAGGATGGGTATGAAGCTTTCTTT.

This clonotype was counted at least ten times. The V gene is TRBV7-2, the J gene TRBJ2-7; D is unclear. Per the germline V gene, CDR1 is SGHTA and CDR2 is FQGNSA. Trimming left V 4 bases short and J 5 bases short, with 21 bases between. The CDR3 sequence is 16 residues long. CDR3 in DNA: TGTGCCAGCAGCTACCGTACCGTGTTCGGTAACCACGAGCAGTACTTC. Protein product: CASSYRTVFGNHEQYF. Combining the CDR3 with reference TRBV7-2 and TRBJ2-7 gives the whole variable domain GAGVSQSPSNKVTEKGKDVELRCDPISGHTALYWYRQSLGQGLEFLIYFQGNSAPDKSGLPSDRFSAERTGGSVSTLTIQRTQQEDSAVYLCASSYRTVFGNHEQYFGPGTRLTVT.

This clonotype was counted a few times. This chain connects TRBV19 to TRBJ1-5, with D unclear. The CDR3 is 13 amino acids. Germline loops: CDR1 LNHDA, CDR2 SQIVND (reference sequence). Trimming stripped 7 bases from V and 9 bases from J, with 16 bases between. The CDR3 sequence is CASTPQPEGPQHF. The CDR3 nucleotides read TGTGCCAGTACCCCTCAACCGGAGGGGCCCCAGCATTTT.

In this sample, this clonotype turned up once. CDR3 DNA sequence: TGTGCCAGCAGCTCCACCAGCATCAGTACCGGGGAGCTGTTTTTT. Protein: CASSSTSISTGELFF. J is TRBJ2-2 and V is TRBV11-2, with D hard to call. Germline-derived CDR1 and CDR2 are SGHAT and FQNNGV. Trimming pared 4 bases from V and 5 bases from J, leaving 14 bases between. The CDR3 is 15 amino acids.

The J gene is TRBJ2-7, the V gene TRBV20-1; D remains ambiguous. Germline CDR1 DFQATT, CDR2 SNEGSKA (reference sequence). The CDR3 consists of 12 residues. Trimming pared 0 bases from V and 1 base from J, leaving 4 bases between. The CDR3 region has the DNA TGCAGTGCTAGAGATGAATCCTACGAGCAGTACTTC. It codes for CSARDESYEQYF.

This clonotype has just one count. The CDR3 spells CASSRTPGQGDHNEQFF. CDR3 bases: TGTGCCAGCAGCCGTACACCGGGACAGGGGGACCACAATGAGCAGTTCTTC. The chain couples TRBV12-3 or TRBV12-4 to TRBJ2-1; TRBD1 matches at 11 bases. The J segment lost 5 bases and the V segment lost 6 bases, leaving 12 bases of the junction unmatched. The length of the CDR3 is 17 residues.

This clonotype was detected only a few times. Here the CDR3 reads CATWDRLDEKLFF. CDR3 nucleotides: TGTGCCACATGGGACAGGTTGGATGAAAAACTGTTTTTT. The chain has TRBV6-1 and TRBJ1-4; 8 bases line up with TRBD1. This CDR3 is 13 amino acids long. J was trimmed by 6 bases and V by 10 bases; bases with no gene match: 7. Germline V gene lookup returns CDR1 MNHNS and CDR2 SASEGT.

The genes are TRBV19 and TRBJ1-1; unclear D gene. Looked up from germline, CDR1 is LNHDA and CDR2 is SQIVND (reference sequence). The CDR3 loop spans 14 amino acids. V was cut by 4 bases and J by 5 bases, with 14 bases left in between. For the CDR3, the DNA is TGTGCCAGTAGTACGATCCGGTCGGGGACTGAAGCTTTCTTT. Its protein is CASSTIRSGTEAFF.

This chain links TRBV19 with TRBJ2-1; 7 positions agree with TRBD2. Trimming cost V 2 bases and J 7 bases; bases outside gene matches: 8. CDR1 and CDR2 from the germline V gene are LNHDA and SQIVND (reference sequence). This CDR3 comprises 15 residues. The CDR3 reads CASSIRAGVENEQFF. CDR3 DNA: TGTGCCAGTAGTATAAGGGCGGGAGTGGAGAATGAGCAGTTCTTC.

This clonotype has more than one count but fewer than ten. The rearrangement links TRBV6-6 to TRBJ1-4; the D gene is possibly TRBD1 (5 bases). Germline V gives CDR1 MNHNY, CDR2 SVGAGI (reference sequence). The CDR3 contains 15 residues. V was pared by 2 bases and J by 4 bases, with 11 bases between. The CDR3 nucleotides read TGTGCCAGCAGTTACGCGGGACGGATTAATGAAAAACTGTTTTTT. It translates to CASSYAGRINEKLFF.

This rearrangement joins TRBV20-1 to TRBJ1-1; D may be TRBD1 (5 bases). The V gene's germline CDR1 is DFQATT and CDR2 SNEGSKA (reference sequence). This CDR3 contains 12 residues. The V end lost 4 bases, the J end lost 5 bases, and 11 bases lay between the germline ends. The DNA of the CDR3 is TGCAGTGCTACAGGGATCCCGACTGAAGCTTTCTTT. It is translated as CSATGIPTEAFF.

The chain has TRBV19 and TRBJ1-3; perhaps TRBD1 as D (5 bases). Germline V CDR1 and CDR2: LNHDA, SQIVND (reference sequence). V lost 11 bases and J 3 bases, leaving 17 bases between the germline ends. The CDR3 is 14 residues long. Written as DNA, the CDR3 is TGTGCCTCATCCAGAGGGGCCGATGGAAACACCATATATTTT. Translating gives CASSRGADGNTIYF.

This clonotype was counted a few times. The rearrangement uses TRBV24-1 and TRBJ2-3; D is unresolved. CDR3 size: 14 residues. Germline V gene lookup returns CDR1 KGHDR and CDR2 SFDVKD. Trimming took 4 bases from V and 5 from J, leaving 12 bases between them. The CDR3 nucleotides are TGTGCCACCAGTGACACCTGGACGGGAGATACGCAGTATTTT. Protein sequence: CATSDTWTGDTQYF.

This clonotype was observed many times. The V call is TRBV7-2, the J call TRBJ2-3; 7 bases align to TRBD2. V dropped 5 bases and J dropped 6; count of bases not matched to a gene: 8. This CDR3 spans 14 amino acids. Germline V gene data show CDR1 as SGHTA and CDR2 as FQGNSA. CDR3 in amino acids: CASSPGSGTDTQYF. CDR3 bases: TGTGCCAGCAGCCCGGGAAGCGGGACGGATACGCAGTATTTT.

This clonotype was seen ten or more times. The chain couples TRBV7-8 to TRBJ2-7; 7 nucleotides line up with TRBD1. Germline CDR1 and CDR2: SGHVS and FQNEAQ. The CDR3 contains 12 residues. The V and J ends lost 6 bases and 5 bases, in that order; junction bases with no gene match: 4. The CDR3 is CASRRTGDEQYF. As DNA, the CDR3 is TGTGCCAGCAGGCGCACAGGGGACGAGCAGTACTTC. Complete variable domain (other parts from reference TRBV7-8 and TRBJ2-7): GAGVSQSPRYKVAKRGQDVALRCDPISGHVSLFWYQQALGQGPEFLTYFQNEAQLDKSGLPSDRFFAERPEGSVSTLKIQRTQQEDSAVYLCASRRTGDEQYFGPGTRLTVT.